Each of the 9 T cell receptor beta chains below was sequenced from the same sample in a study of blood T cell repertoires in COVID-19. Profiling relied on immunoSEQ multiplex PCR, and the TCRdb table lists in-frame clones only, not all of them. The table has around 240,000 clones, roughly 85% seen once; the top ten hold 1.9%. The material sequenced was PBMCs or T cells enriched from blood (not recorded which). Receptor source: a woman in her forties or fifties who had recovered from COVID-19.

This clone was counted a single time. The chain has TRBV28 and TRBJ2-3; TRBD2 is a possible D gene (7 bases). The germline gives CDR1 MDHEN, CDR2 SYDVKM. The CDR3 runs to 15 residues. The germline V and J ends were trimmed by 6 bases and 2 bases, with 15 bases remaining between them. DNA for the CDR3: TGTGCCAGCAGCCCGGGGGGCGGGGACACAGATACGCAGTATTTT. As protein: CASSPGGGDTDTQYF.

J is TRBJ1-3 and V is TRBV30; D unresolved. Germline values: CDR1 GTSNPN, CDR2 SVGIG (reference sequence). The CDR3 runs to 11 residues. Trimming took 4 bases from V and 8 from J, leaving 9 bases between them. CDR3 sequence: CAWMRADTIYF. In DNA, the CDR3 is TGTGCCTGGATGAGGGCTGACACCATATATTTT.

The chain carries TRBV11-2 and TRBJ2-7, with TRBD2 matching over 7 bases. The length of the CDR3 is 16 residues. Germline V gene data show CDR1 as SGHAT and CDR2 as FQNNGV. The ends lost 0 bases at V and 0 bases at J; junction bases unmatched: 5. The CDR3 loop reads CASSLDRAGSSYEQYF. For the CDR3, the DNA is TGTGCCAGCAGCTTAGATCGAGCGGGGAGCTCCTACGAGCAGTACTTC.

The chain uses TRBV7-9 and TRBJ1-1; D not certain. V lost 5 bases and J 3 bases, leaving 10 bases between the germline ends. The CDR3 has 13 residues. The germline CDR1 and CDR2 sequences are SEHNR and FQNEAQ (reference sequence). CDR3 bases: TGTGCCAGCAGCCCTTCTCGCGACACTGAAGCTTTCTTT. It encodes CASSPSRDTEAFF.

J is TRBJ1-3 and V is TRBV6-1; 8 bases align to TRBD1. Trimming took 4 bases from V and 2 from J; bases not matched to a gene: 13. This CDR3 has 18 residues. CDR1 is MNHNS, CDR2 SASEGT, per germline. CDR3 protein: CASSGQDRGLLAGNTIYF. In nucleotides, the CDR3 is TGTGCCAGCAGTGGCCAAGACAGGGGATTGTTAGCTGGAAACACCATATATTTT.

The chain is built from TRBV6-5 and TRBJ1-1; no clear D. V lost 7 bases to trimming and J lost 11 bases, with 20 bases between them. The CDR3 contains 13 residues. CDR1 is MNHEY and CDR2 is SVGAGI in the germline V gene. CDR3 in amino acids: CASIGLLSLNAFF. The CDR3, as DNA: TGTGCCAGCATTGGACTACTATCACTGAATGCTTTCTTT.

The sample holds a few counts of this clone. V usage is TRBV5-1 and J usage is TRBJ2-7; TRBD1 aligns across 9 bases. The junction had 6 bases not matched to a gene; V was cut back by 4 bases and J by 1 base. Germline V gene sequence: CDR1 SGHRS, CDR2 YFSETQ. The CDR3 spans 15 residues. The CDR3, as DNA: TGCGCCAGCAGCCCCCAGGGACAGGGATCCTACGAGCAGTACTTC. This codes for CASSPQGQGSYEQYF. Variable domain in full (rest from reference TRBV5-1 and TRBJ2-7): KAGVTQTPRYLIKTRGQQVTLSCSPISGHRSVSWYQQTPGQGLQFLFEYFSETQRNKGNFPGRFSGRQFSNSRSEMNVSTLELGDSALYLCASSPQGQGSYEQYFGPGTRLTVT.

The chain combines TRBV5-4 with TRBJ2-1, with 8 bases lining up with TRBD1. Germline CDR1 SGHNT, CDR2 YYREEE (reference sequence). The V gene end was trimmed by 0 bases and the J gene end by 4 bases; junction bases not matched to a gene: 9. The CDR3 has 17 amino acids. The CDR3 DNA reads TGTGCCAGCAGCTTGGGTACCGGGACAGGTTATTACAATGAGCAGTTCTTC. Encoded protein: CASSLGTGTGYYNEQFF.

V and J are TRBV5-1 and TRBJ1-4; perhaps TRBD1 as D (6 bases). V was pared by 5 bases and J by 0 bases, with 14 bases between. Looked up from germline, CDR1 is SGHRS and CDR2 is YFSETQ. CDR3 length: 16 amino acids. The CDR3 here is CASSGGATATNEKLFF. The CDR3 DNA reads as TGCGCCAGCAGTGGGGGGGCTACGGCAACTAATGAAAAACTGTTTTTT.